This T cell receptor (beta chain) was identified in a study of beta chain features in type 1 diabetes. In the case of this clone: Its target is unknown.

Study-wide points: In every one of the four CD4+ subsets, TCRB CDR3s were moderately but significantly shorter in Type 1 diabetes patients. Naive, central memory and regulatory TCRB repertoires appeared more similar among patients than healthy donors.

The J segment lost 7 bases and the V segment lost 2 bases, leaving 13 bases of the junction unmatched. This CDR3 is built from 17 residues. Germline V gene sequence: CDR1 ENHRY, CDR2 SYGVKD. Since all of the isolated RNA was reverse transcribed, expressed TCRB transcripts were what got sequenced. Profiling relied on immunoSEQ multiplex PCR, and the TCRdb table lists in-frame clones only, not all of them. The profile shows hundreds of thousands of clones, roughly a sixth of them singletons. The sequencing sample was made of naive CD4+ T cells from blood. This chain uses TRBV10-3 with TRBJ2-1; 8 bases match TRBD1. The sequence derives from a man in his late teens or twenties in good health. CDR3: CAISERWAGGMGNEQFF. The CDR3 DNA sequence: TGTGCCATCAGTGAGAGGTGGGCAGGGGGCATGGGGAATGAGCAGTTCTTC.